The entry below describes one T cell receptor beta chain. Execution of the assay was at deep level. Sequenced by immunoSEQ multiplex PCR; TCRdb stores in-frame clones only, minus some. The table lists 2 million to 2.5 million clones, roughly 93% of them singletons. The entry originates in a study of shared clonotypes between healthy human individuals. Study-wide context: CD4 naive and memory got three plates each, CD8 naive two, CD8 memory one.

Trimming cost V 8 bases and J 6 bases, with 10 bases left between them. The length of the CDR3 is 12 residues. CDR1 is SGHTA and CDR2 is FQGTGA in the germline V gene. Sequences were obtained from naive CD4+ T cells from PBMCs. Subset specified: CD45RA+ positively selected. The V and J genes are TRBV7-3 and TRBJ2-2; perhaps TRBD2 as D (6 bases). The TCR was taken from a young man in good health. Some clones in this sample may be carry-over from other donors' samples. The CDR3 DNA follows: TGTGCCAGCGGGACTGATGCCGGGGAGCTGTTTTTT. Translated, it gives CASGTDAGELFF.